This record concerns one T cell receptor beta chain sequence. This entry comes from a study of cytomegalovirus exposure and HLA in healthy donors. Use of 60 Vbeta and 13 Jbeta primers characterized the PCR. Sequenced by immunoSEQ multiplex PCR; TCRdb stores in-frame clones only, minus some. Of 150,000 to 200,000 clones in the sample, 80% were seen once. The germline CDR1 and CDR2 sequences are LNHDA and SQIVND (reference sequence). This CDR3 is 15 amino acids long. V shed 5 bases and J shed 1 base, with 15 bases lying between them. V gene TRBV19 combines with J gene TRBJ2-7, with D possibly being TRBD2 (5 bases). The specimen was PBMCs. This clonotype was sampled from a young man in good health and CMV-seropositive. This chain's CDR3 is CASSQRADFSYEQYF. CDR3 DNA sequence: TGTGCCAGTAGTCAGCGAGCGGACTTTTCCTACGAGCAGTACTTC.